This T cell receptor (beta chain) was found in a study of blood T cell repertoires in COVID-19. Study in general: Nucleic acid was either cDNA or gDNA, and it came from T cells, B-cell-depleted T cells, or PBMCs.

Per the study methods: Cell counts per sample came from amplifying reference gene primers. TCRdb's copy holds only in-frame clones and misses some; the assay was immunoSEQ multiplex PCR. That table is the source of V, J and clone size, and D and trimming were worked out from the DNA. The sample has approximately 200,000 clones; 80% to 90% are singletons. This CDR3 region has 18 residues. J was trimmed by 4 bases and V by 5 bases; bases with no gene match: 14. The V gene's germline CDR1 is WNHNN and CDR2 SYGVQD (reference sequence). This sequence originates from a human donor with active or convalescent COVID-19. The donor label of this sample is uncertain. Sequencing input: peripheral blood. The rearrangement links TRBV10-1 to TRBJ1-2; 12 positions match TRBD1. This CDR3 reads CASSPVVGQGALGYGYTF. The CDR3 DNA reads as TGCGCCAGCAGTCCCGTTGTGGGACAGGGGGCGCTGGGCTATGGCTACACCTTC.